What follows is one T cell receptor (beta chain) and its context. This receptor's antigen is unknown. One base away there is no much larger clone; base qualities are not given. V lost 0 bases and J lost 4 bases; the stretch between them is 5 bases long. CDR1 and CDR2 (SGHRS, YFSETQ) derive from the germline V gene. The CDR3 contains 14 residues, cysteine and phenylalanine counted. Only the CDR3 part of the read is kept: 42 bases, read in frame from the first base. These data belong to a study of shared clonotypes between healthy human individuals (dated by TCRdb to about 2020). Background on the whole study: The cohort comprised a couple of women and a few men aged 18 to 49 years. For each donor, CD4 naive and CD4 memory were each given three plates, CD8 naive was given two plates, and CD8 memory was given one plate. The study deeply sequenced blood TCR repertoires of 5 or 6 healthy adults to estimate repertoire size and the extent of clonotype sharing between individuals. Different laboratories and diverse techniques were used to prepare libraries and sequence TCR repertoires, to increase sequencing depth and limit assay-specific biases. Between about 0.94 and 10 billion PBMCs per donor were obtained by leukapheresis. Study-wide findings and limitations: Compared with non-shared clonotypes, the clonotypes found in all four sorted-subset donors had higher generation probabilities. Larger estimated clonotype richness was generally found for naive subsets than for memory subsets. Pairwise subsampling indicated that sequencing depth was expected to affect the degree of clonotype sharing among donors. The small number of donors limited the genetic and exposure-history diversity represented. Incomplete sequencing was indicated by rarefaction of sorted-subset datasets, despite the large sequencing depth. Sampling was limited to blood, and TCR repertoires in tissue likely differ from TCR repertoires in blood. When several donors were compared, the shared fraction of clonotypes was roughly 4.8% for naive CD4, 3.5% to 4% for naive CD8, more than 2% for memory CD4, and around 0.37% for memory CD8.

Using the deep immunoSEQ assay, multiplex PCR amplified TCR CDR3 regions from genomic DNA. For each cell subset, the extracted genomic DNA was distributed evenly across all wells of several immunoSEQ 96-well plates, and each plate served as one replicate. For sorted subsets, around 0.2 ug of genomic DNA, equivalent to 30,000 or so T cell genomes, went into each replicate PCR. The purified libraries were quantified using a Qubit 3.0 fluorometer, sized with a Bioanalyzer 2100, and then quantified again using the KAPA Library Quantification kit. Every immunoSEQ 96-well plate was sequenced on a separate single-read 150-cycle Illumina NextSeq 550 flow cell. The study's processing was this. Because the immunoSEQ output held only junctional sequences and lacked quality scores, the filtering could not match the filtering applied to full-length reads. To assign V/J genes and CDR3, sequences were annotated against IMGT germline references using PyIR, a Python wrapper for IgBLAST v1.9. Reads were removed for weak V/J assignments (E-value above 1e-6), missing CDR3, stop codons, out-of-frame junctions, or ambiguous translated residues. V3J clonotypes were defined as sequences sharing an identical inferred V gene, J gene, and CDR3 amino acid sequence. The percentage overlap between two repertoires was calculated by dividing the number of shared unique clonotypes by the size of the smaller repertoire. Three approaches were used to assess repertoire richness: RTK rarefaction, the Chao1 estimator, and Recon v2.1 estimates of unobserved clonotypes. Generation probabilities for all TCRbeta clonotypes obtained by the gDNA method from a handful of donors were computed using OLGA. This immuneACCESS table, as held by TCRdb, lists in-frame sequences with V and J called but not all clones. Of the missing ones, under half trace to an unresolved V gene in checked studies; the others have no known cause. That table gives V, J and clone size, and the DNA gave D and trimming. The sample yields about 2 million clones; over 85% were counted once. The ten largest clonotypes hold roughly 1% of the sample.

CD8 naive samples were CD45RO-negative cells positively selected for CCR7, giving a CD45RA+CCR7+ population that excluded TemRA cells. Healthy HIV-negative adults with no recently reported acute infections or vaccinations were included as donors. All donors were Caucasian adults living in Nashville, Tennessee, USA. After blood collection by leukapheresis, PBMCs were isolated using Ficoll-Histopaque density gradient centrifugation and then cryopreserved in the vapor phase of liquid nitrogen. Analytical flow cytometry was used to check the purity and quantity of each magnetically sorted T cell population. Genomic DNA was isolated from every sorted fraction and measured by UV absorbance on a Nanodrop 2000c.

The V gene is TRBV5-1 and the J gene is TRBJ1-6, with the D gene call left open. The source of this sequence is a man younger than 35 in good health. Sequenced material: naive CD8+ T cells sorted from blood. The cell subset or site label of this sample denotes: CD45RA+CCR7+. The DNA sequence is given as TGCGCCAGCAGCTTGGTTGATTATAATTCACCCCTCCACTTT. This translates into CASSLVDYNSPLHF.